This TCR beta chain appears in the sequencing data of a study of beta chain features in type 1 diabetes. About the study: No patient-donor differences in age, gender, total cells or subset yield. Findings and limits, study-wide: Within patients, naive, central memory and Treg TCRB repertoires seemed more similar than within healthy donors. Junctions at VDJ sites from type 1 diabetes patients had fewer insertions and more deletions.

CD4+ naive, central memory, regulatory and stem cell-like memory subsets were isolated by sorting on CD45RO/CCR7/CD25/CD127/CD95/CD27. This clone was picked up a small number of times. The antigen remains unidentified. Every bit of the isolated RNA underwent reverse transcription, so sequencing read expressed TCRB transcripts. Here immunoSEQ multiplex PCR was the method, and the copy in TCRdb shows in-frame clones only, minus some. The sample consists of about 930,000 clones, roughly a sixth of them appearing once. The V and J ends lost 4 bases and 0 bases respectively, with 9 bases between them. This CDR3 comprises 14 residues. CDR1 is SGDLS, CDR2 YYNGEE, per germline.

This chain links TRBV9 with TRBJ2-3; D not resolved. This clonotype was sampled from a woman aged 18 to 35 in good health. Sequenced sample: naive CD4+ T cells from blood. CDR3 protein: CASSPSTSTDTQYF. In DNA form, the CDR3 reads TGTGCCAGCAGCCCCTCTACTAGCACAGATACGCAGTATTTT.